Included here is one TCR beta chain sequence, with context. This sample was taken from a study of blood T cell repertoires in COVID-19. Study context: Sample material is recorded as cDNA or gDNA derived from T cells, B-cell-depleted T cells, or PBMCs.

Source study methods: Nucleated cell counts were estimated from reference gene primer amplification. Profiled with immunoSEQ multiplex PCR; TCRdb holds only in-frame clones, not every one. The V and J calls and the clone size are those of that table, but D and trimming were determined from the DNA. The sample shows under 85,000 clones, 86% of them seen only once. J gave up 2 bases and V 2 bases, and 11 bases lay outside the gene matches. CDR1 and CDR2 from the germline V gene are SGHDN and FVKESK. This CDR3 comprises 18 residues. Seattle patients were enrolled during active infection and followed longitudinally.

The J gene is TRBJ2-2, the V gene TRBV14; 7 bases map to TRBD2. Sequenced material: peripheral blood. This receptor was obtained from a man between 40 and 49 years old with COVID-19, enrolled during active disease. The CDR3 DNA reads as TGTGCCAGCAGCCAAATCGCAGGCACTAGCGCCAACACCGGGGAGCTGTTTTTT. It codes for CASSQIAGTSANTGELFF.